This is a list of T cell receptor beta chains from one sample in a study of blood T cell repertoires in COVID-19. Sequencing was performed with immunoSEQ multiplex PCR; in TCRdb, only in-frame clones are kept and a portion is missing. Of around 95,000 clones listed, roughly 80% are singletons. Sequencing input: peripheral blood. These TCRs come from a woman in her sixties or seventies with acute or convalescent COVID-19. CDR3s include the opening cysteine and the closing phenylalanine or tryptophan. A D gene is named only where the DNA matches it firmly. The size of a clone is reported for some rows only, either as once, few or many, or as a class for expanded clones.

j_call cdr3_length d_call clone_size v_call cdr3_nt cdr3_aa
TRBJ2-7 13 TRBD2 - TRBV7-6 TGTGCCAGCAGGGAGGCGGGGGGTTACGAGCAGTACTTC CASREAGGYEQYF
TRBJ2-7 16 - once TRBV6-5 TGTGCCAGCAGTTACACCCCACAGGGCTTAACCTACGAGCAGTACTTC CASSYTPQGLTYEQYF
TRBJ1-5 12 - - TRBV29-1 TGCAGCGTTCAGGGGTTGGGGCAGCCCCAGCATTTT CSVQGLGQPQHF
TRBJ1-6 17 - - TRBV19 TGTGCCAGTAGTAAATCGCGGTCGGAGGGCTATAATTCACCCCTCCACTTT CASSKSRSEGYNSPLHF
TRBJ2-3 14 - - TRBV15 TGTGCCACCAGCAGAGATCGGGACACAGATACGCAGTATTTT CATSRDRDTDTQYF
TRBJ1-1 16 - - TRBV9 TGTGCCAGCAGCGCATGGGGGACACCGAGGGACACTGAAGCTTTCTTT CASSAWGTPRDTEAFF
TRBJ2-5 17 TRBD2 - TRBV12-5 TGTGCTAGTGGTCCCCCTGGCGGGGGGGCGTTCCCGGAGACCCAGTACTTC CASGPPGGGAFPETQYF
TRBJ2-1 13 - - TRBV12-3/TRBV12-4 TGTGCCAGCAGCACCGGGGGGCGGGGGGAGCAGTTCTTC CASSTGGRGEQFF
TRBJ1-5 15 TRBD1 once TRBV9 TGTGCCAGCAGCCCAGGGGGGACAGGGCCTCAGCCCCAGCATTTT CASSPGGTGPQPQHF
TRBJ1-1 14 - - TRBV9 TGTGCCAGCAGCGTAGATTCAGGGAACACTGAAGCTTTCTTT CASSVDSGNTEAFF
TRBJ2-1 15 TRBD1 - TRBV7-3 TGTGCCAGCAGCCCGAGGGGGACAGGGTACAATGAGCAGTTCTTC CASSPRGTGYNEQFF
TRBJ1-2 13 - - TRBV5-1 TGCGCCAGCAGCCACATGGACGGGGGTGGCTACACCTTC CASSHMDGGGYTF
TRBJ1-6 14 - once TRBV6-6 TGTGCCAGCAGTCAGACAACCGCGAATTCACCCCTCCACTTT CASSQTTANSPLHF
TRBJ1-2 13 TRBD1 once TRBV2 TGTGCCAGCGGAGGGACAGGGATAGGAGGCTACACCTTC CASGGTGIGGYTF
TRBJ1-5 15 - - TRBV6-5 TGTGCCACCAAAAGAGGAGGGGCTAGCAATCAGCCCCAGCATTTT CATKRGGASNQPQHF
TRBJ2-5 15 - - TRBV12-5 TGTGCTAGTGGTTTGGGACAGTCCGGCCAGGAGACCCAGTACTTC CASGLGQSGQETQYF
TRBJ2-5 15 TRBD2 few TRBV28 TGTGCCAGCAGCACCGGGACTAGTCGGGCGGAGACCCAGTACTTC CASSTGTSRAETQYF
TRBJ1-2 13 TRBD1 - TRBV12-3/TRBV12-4 TGTGCCAGCACCTTCGACAGGGGTAACGGCTACACCTTC CASTFDRGNGYTF
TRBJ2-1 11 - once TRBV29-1 TGCAGCGTTGAGTCAACAGGGAAGCAGTTCTTC CSVESTGKQFF
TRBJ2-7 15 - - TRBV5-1 TGCGCCAGCAGCGCGCAGGGAGGAGACTCCTACGAGCAGTACTTC CASSAQGGDSYEQYF
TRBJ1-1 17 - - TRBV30 TGTGCCTGGAGCGCCAAGGCGGGGGGGGGCTCGAACACTGAAGCTTTCTTT CAWSAKAGGGSNTEAFF
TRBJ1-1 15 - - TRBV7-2 TGTGCCAGCAGCCCATATTGGGCCAGTAACACTGAAGCTTTCTTT CASSPYWASNTEAFF
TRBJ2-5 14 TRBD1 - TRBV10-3 TGTGCCATCAGTGATTCCGGGACAGTGGAGACCCAGTACTTC CAISDSGTVETQYF
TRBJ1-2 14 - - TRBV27 TGTGCCAGCAGTTTAAGCAGCAGGGTCAGTGGCTACACCTTC CASSLSSRVSGYTF
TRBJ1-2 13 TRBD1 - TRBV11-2 TGTGCCAGCAGTGGGGGACAGGGGAGAAGCTACACCTTC CASSGGQGRSYTF
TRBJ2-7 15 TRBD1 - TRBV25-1 TGTGCCAGCAGTGTTGAACAGGGGGCGCTGGAAGAGCAGTACTTC CASSVEQGALEEQYF
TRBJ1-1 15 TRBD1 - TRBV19 TGTGCCAGTAGTCCACAGGGGGTAGGTAACACTGAAGCTTTCTTT CASSPQGVGNTEAFF
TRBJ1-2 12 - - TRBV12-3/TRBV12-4 TGTGCCAGCAGCCGAATGGGGGGAGGCTACACCTTC CASSRMGGGYTF